The rows below give T cell receptor beta chains drawn from one sample of a study of PD-1 blockade in classical Hodgkin lymphoma. Profiled with immunoSEQ multiplex PCR; TCRdb holds only in-frame clones, not every one. The sample records 9,500 to 14,000 clones, 80% to 90% being singletons. Sample: peripheral blood mononuclear cells (PBMCs), taken at baseline. These receptors came from a human donor with classical Hodgkin lymphoma. CDR3s include the opening cysteine and the closing phenylalanine or tryptophan. The order of the fields is J gene, D gene, V gene, clone size, CDR3 DNA, CDR3 protein. A D gene is named only where the DNA matches it firmly. For some rows the clone size is stated as once, few or many, or as a class when expanded; others skip it.

TRBJ2-5 | . | TRBV7-8 | few | TGTGCCAGCAGCTTCTCGGGTCAAGAGACCCAGTACTTC | CASSFSGQETQYF
TRBJ1-2 | . | TRBV11-2 | . | TGTGCCAGCAGCTTAGAGGGTGTAAATGGCTACACCTTC | CASSLEGVNGYTF
TRBJ2-1 | . | TRBV28 | . | TGTGCCAGCAGTCAACCGGCGGTGAGGTCAGAGGTGAGGGGCTACAATGAGCAGTTCTTC | CASSQPAVRSEVRGYNEQFF
TRBJ1-1 | . | TRBV4-1 | . | TGCGCCAGCCGCGGTAGTGCCGGGAACACTGAAGCTTTCTTT | CASRGSAGNTEAFF
TRBJ2-3 | TRBD2 | TRBV2 | . | TGTGCCAGCAGTGAACTAGCGGGAGTTTCGGGTAGAAGCACAGATACGCAGTATTTT | CASSELAGVSGRSTDTQYF
TRBJ2-3 | TRBD2 | TRBV9 | . | TGTGCCAGCAGCGTAAGAAGCGGGGGGGCCTTCACAGATACGCAGTATTTT | CASSVRSGGAFTDTQYF
TRBJ2-1 | TRBD2 | TRBV27 | . | TGTGCCAGCAGTTTATCGGTGGGAGGGCTTTTGGGAAATGAGCAGTTCTTC | CASSLSVGGLLGNEQFF
TRBJ2-3 | TRBD2 | TRBV7-2 | once | TGTGCCAGCAGCCGGGCGAGCAGCGGGGGAGCCAGCGGGCAGTATTTT | CASSRASSGGASGQYF
TRBJ2-3 | . | TRBV7-2 | . | TGTGCCAGCAGCTTAGCGAGGACAAGCACAGATACGCAGTATTTT | CASSLARTSTDTQYF
TRBJ2-7 | TRBD2 | TRBV5-1 | . | TGCGCCAGCAGCTTGGAAACTAGCGGGGTCTCCTACGAGCAGTACTTC | CASSLETSGVSYEQYF
TRBJ1-2 | . | TRBV2 | . | TGTGCCAGCTCTTCTCAGGGCCAGTACTATGGCTACACCTTC | CASSSQGQYYGYTF
TRBJ1-2 | . | TRBV30 | once | TGTGCCTGGAGTACGGGCAGGCTAGAAGGCTACACCTTC | CAWSTGRLEGYTF
TRBJ2-5 | TRBD2 | TRBV4-2 | . | TGTGCCAGCAGCCAGGCACTAGCGGGGGCTGAGACCCAGTACTTC | CASSQALAGAETQYF
TRBJ2-7 | . | TRBV5-4 | . | TGTGCCAGCAGCATGAGGGGGGTGGTGGACGAGCAGTACTTC | CASSMRGVVDEQYF
TRBJ2-1 | . | TRBV11-2 | . | TGTGCCAGCAGCTTAGACTCGCCCTCTCACAATGAGCAGTTCTTC | CASSLDSPSHNEQFF
TRBJ2-5 | TRBD1 | TRBV9 | . | TGTGCCAGCAGCTACGCCGGACAGGGGCAAGAGACCCAGTACTTC | CASSYAGQGQETQYF
TRBJ2-2 | TRBD2 | TRBV29-1 | . | TGCAGCGCTGGCCGGGAAGCGGGAGTTTGGACCGGGGAGCTGTTTTTT | CSAGREAGVWTGELFF
TRBJ2-7 | . | TRBV5-1 | . | TGCGCCAGCAGCACCGGACAGAGCTCCTACGAGCAGTACTTC | CASSTGQSSYEQYF
TRBJ1-1 | TRBD1 | TRBV11-2 | . | TGTGCCAGCAGCCCAAGGACAGGGGGGAACACTGAAGCTTTCTTT | CASSPRTGGNTEAFF
TRBJ1-2 | TRBD1 | TRBV10-3 | . | TGTGCCATCAGTGAACAGGGGGGAGGCTATGGCTACACCTTC | CAISEQGGGYGYTF
TRBJ1-5 | . | TRBV27 | few | TGTGCCAGCAGTTCACAGGGACCCAATCAGCCCCAGCATTTT | CASSSQGPNQPQHF
TRBJ1-6 | . | TRBV5-8 | . | TGTGCCAGCAGCTTGGACGCGGGGTCACCCCTCCACTTT | CASSLDAGSPLHF
TRBJ2-1 | TRBD2 | TRBV2 | . | TGTGCCAGCAAATCGGAGCGGGGAAACTACAATGAGCAGTTCTTC | CASKSERGNYNEQFF
TRBJ2-7 | TRBD2 | TRBV5-1 | once | TGCGCCAGCAGCATTATAGCGGGAGGGCAGTACGAGCAGTACTTC | CASSIIAGGQYEQYF
TRBJ1-1 | . | TRBV5-1 | . | TGCGCCAGCAGTCCTGATGCCGCTGAAGCTTTCTTT | CASSPDAAEAFF
TRBJ1-1 | . | TRBV18 | . | TGTGCCAGCTCACCTGTCAGGGGGAACACTGAAGCTTTCTTT | CASSPVRGNTEAFF
TRBJ2-7 | . | TRBV27 | . | TGTGCCAGCAGTTTATCGAGTCAGGTACTTACCTACGAGCAGTACTTC | CASSLSSQVLTYEQYF
TRBJ1-2 | . | TRBV29-1 | . | TGCAGCGTTTCCAGGGATGGCTACACCTTC | CSVSRDGYTF
TRBJ1-2 | . | TRBV27 | . | TGTGCCAGCAGTTTGAACAGGGCTGAGGGAGGCTACACCTTC | CASSLNRAEGGYTF
TRBJ1-4 | . | TRBV6-5 | . | TGTGCCAGCAGTGGGACACTGGATGAAAAACTGTTTTTT | CASSGTLDEKLFF
TRBJ2-5 | . | TRBV12-5 | . | TGTGCTAGTGGTTTAGAGTTTCCAGAGACCCAGTACTTC | CASGLEFPETQYF
TRBJ1-2 | . | TRBV28 | . | TGTGCCACCTGGCCGGGGCCGCAGGGCTACACCTTC | CATWPGPQGYTF
TRBJ2-7 | TRBD2 | TRBV30 | . | TGTGCCTGGAGTCCGGGACTAGCCAACGAGCAGTACTTC | CAWSPGLANEQYF
TRBJ1-2 | . | TRBV16 | . | TGTGCCAGCAGCCCATCAGGTTGGGACACTAACTATGGCTACACCTTC | CASSPSGWDTNYGYTF
TRBJ2-7 | . | TRBV28 | . | TGTGCCAGCACCACACCGGGACCCAACTCCTACGAGCAGTACTTC | CASTTPGPNSYEQYF
TRBJ1-2 | . | TRBV7-6 | . | TGTGCCAGCAGCTTAGCCCCGGGGGACGGCTACACCTTC | CASSLAPGDGYTF
TRBJ2-7 | TRBD1 | TRBV30 | . | TGTGCCTGGAGTCCCACAGGGGACGAGCAGTACTTC | CAWSPTGDEQYF
TRBJ2-7 | . | TRBV29-1 | . | TGCAGCGTTGAAAGGTGGGTCAGGTCAACCTACGAGCAGTACTTC | CSVERWVRSTYEQYF
TRBJ1-1 | . | TRBV27 | . | TGTGCCAGCAGTTTTGCCGGCCTCATGGCTTCCCGGTCTAACACTGAAGCTTTCTTT | CASSFAGLMASRSNTEAFF
TRBJ1-1 | . | TRBV19 | . | TGTGCCAGTAGTTTGCAGGGGCCGAACACTGAAGCTTTCTTT | CASSLQGPNTEAFF
TRBJ1-2 | TRBD1 | TRBV13 | . | TGTGCCAGCAGCTGGGGGACAGATACTAACTATGGCTACACCTTC | CASSWGTDTNYGYTF
TRBJ2-3 | . | TRBV9 | . | TGTGCCAGCAGCCCCGATAGTGGGAGAGATACGCAGTATTTT | CASSPDSGRDTQYF
TRBJ2-2 | . | TRBV29-1 | . | TGCAGCGTACTTCCCCTTCGGGGGAAGGGTCCCCCCGGGGAGCTGTTTTTT | CSVLPLRGKGPPGELFF
TRBJ1-2 | . | TRBV6-1 | once | TGTGCCAGCAGTGAATCCGGATCTAACTATGGCTACACCTTC | CASSESGSNYGYTF
TRBJ1-2 | . | TRBV7-2 | . | TGTGCCAGCAGCTTAGAGAGCGGAGATGGCTACACCTTC | CASSLESGDGYTF